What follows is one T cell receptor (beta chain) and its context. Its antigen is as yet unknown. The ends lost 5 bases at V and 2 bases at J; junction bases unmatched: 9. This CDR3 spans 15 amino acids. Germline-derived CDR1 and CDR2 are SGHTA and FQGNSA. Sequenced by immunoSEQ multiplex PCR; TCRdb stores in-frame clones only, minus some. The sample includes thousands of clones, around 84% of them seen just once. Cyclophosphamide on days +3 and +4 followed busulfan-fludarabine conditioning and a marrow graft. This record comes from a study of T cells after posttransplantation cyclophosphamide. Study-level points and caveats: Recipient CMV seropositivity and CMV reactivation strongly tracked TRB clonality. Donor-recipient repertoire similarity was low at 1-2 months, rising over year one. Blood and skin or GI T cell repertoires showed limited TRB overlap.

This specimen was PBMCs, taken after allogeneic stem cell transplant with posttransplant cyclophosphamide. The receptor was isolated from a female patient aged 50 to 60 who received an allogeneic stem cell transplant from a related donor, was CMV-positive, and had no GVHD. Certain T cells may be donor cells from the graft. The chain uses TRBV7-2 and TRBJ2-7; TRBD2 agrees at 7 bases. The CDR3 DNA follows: TGTGCCAGCAGCCAGCCGGCTAGCGGAGCCTACGAGCAGTACTTC. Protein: CASSQPASGAYEQYF. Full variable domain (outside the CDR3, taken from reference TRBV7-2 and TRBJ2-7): GAGVSQSPSNKVTEKGKDVELRCDPISGHTALYWYRQSLGQGLEFLIYFQGNSAPDKSGLPSDRFSAERTGGSVSTLTIQRTQQEDSAVYLCASSQPASGAYEQYFGPGTRLTVT.